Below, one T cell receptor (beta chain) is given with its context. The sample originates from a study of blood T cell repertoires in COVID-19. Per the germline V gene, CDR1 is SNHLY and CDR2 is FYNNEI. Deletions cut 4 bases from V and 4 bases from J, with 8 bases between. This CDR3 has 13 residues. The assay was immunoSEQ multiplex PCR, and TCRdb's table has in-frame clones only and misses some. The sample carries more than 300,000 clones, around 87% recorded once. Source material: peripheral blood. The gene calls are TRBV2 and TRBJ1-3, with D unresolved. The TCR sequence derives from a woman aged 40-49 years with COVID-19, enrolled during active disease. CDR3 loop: CASSVGLGNTIYF. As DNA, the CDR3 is TGTGCCAGCAGTGTGGGCCTCGGAAACACCATATATTTT.